This passage covers 27 T cell receptor beta chains from one sample sequenced in a study of cytomegalovirus exposure and HLA in healthy donors. Researchers ran the PCR with 60 Vbeta and 13 Jbeta primers. Assay: immunoSEQ multiplex PCR; the TCRdb copy retains only in-frame clones and omits some. The table lists fewer than 110,000 clones, around 79% of them singletons, with about 4.1% in the top ten. Material: PBMCs. These receptors originate from a man aged 50-59 years in good health and CMV-seropositive.

The CDR3 sequence: CASILRGSPTDTQYF. CDR3 DNA sequence: TGTGCCAGCATCCTAAGGGGATCGCCCACAGATACGCAGTATTTT. V and J are TRBV27 and TRBJ2-3, with D tentatively TRBD1 (5 bases). With 7 bases removed from V and 2 bases from J, the gap between germline ends came to 16 bases. Germline CDR1 is MNHEY and CDR2 is SMNVEV (reference sequence). The CDR3 is 15 amino acids.

The chain has TRBV2 and TRBJ2-2; D perhaps matches TRBD1 (5 bases). Germline-derived CDR1 and CDR2 are SNHLY and FYNNEI. The CDR3 has 14 amino acids. The V end was cut by 4 bases, the J end by 6 bases, with 12 bases between. CDR3 coding DNA: TGTGCCAGCAGTGCTAGGACACCTCCCGGGGAGCTGTTTTTT. Its translation is CASSARTPPGELFF. Variable domain in full (rest from reference TRBV2 and TRBJ2-2): EPEVTQTPSHQVTQMGQEVILRCVPISNHLYFYWYRQILGQKVEFLVSFYNNEISEKSEIFDDQFSVERPDGSNFTLKIRSTKLEDSAMYFCASSARTPPGELFFGEGSRLTVL.

This clone was observed once. The chain employs TRBV28 and TRBJ2-5; the match to TRBD2 covers 11 bases. CDR1 and CDR2 from the germline V gene are MDHEN and SYDVKM. The junction had 11 bases not matched to a gene; V was cut back by 3 bases and J by 5 bases. There are 17 residues in the CDR3. CDR3 region: CASSFPGSGRAGETQYF. The CDR3 nucleotides are TGTGCCAGCAGTTTCCCCGGTAGCGGGAGGGCCGGGGAGACCCAGTACTTC.

In the case of this clone: At one boundary the junction diverges from the germline segment, which might be a read error. The rearrangement links TRBV7-8 to TRBJ2-1; 12 bases are shared with TRBD2. This CDR3 comprises 16 residues. CDR1 SGHVS and CDR2 FQNEAQ come from the germline V gene. DNA of the CDR3: TGTGCCAGCAGTTTAGTCGGACTAGCGGGATGGGGTGAGCAGTTCTTC. Its translation: CASSLVGLAGWGEQFF.

CDR3 in amino acids: CASSFPDRGIQETQYF. The CDR3 DNA is TGCGCCAGCAGCTTCCCCGACAGGGGGATTCAAGAGACCCAGTACTTC. The V call is TRBV5-1, the J call TRBJ2-5; 9 nucleotides line up with TRBD1. With V trimmed by 2 bases and J by 2 bases, 7 bases remained unmatched. The CDR3 spans 16 residues. The germline V gene encodes CDR1 SGHRS and CDR2 YFSETQ.

J is TRBJ2-7 and V is TRBV13; D is perhaps TRBD2 (6 bases). The V end was cut by 3 bases, the J end by 5 bases, with 20 bases between. There are 16 residues in the CDR3. CDR1 is PRHDT, CDR2 FYEKMQ, per germline (reference sequence). Here the CDR3 reads CASSFGQGLGIDEQYF. DNA for the CDR3: TGTGCCAGCAGCTTCGGGCAGGGACTGGGGATCGACGAGCAGTACTTC.

The rearrangement uses TRBV7-2 and TRBJ2-2; 7 nucleotides agree with TRBD1. V lost 2 bases and J lost 4; bases outside the gene matches: 4. The length of the CDR3 is 15 residues. The germline V gene has CDR1 SGHTA and CDR2 FQGNSA. Written as DNA, the CDR3 is TGTGCCAGCAGCTTAAGTAACAGGGGCACCGGGGAGCTGTTTTTT. As protein: CASSLSNRGTGELFF. Variable domain in full (rest from reference TRBV7-2 and TRBJ2-2): GAGVSQSPSNKVTEKGKDVELRCDPISGHTALYWYRQSLGQGLEFLIYFQGNSAPDKSGLPSDRFSAERTGGSVSTLTIQRTQQEDSAVYLCASSLSNRGTGELFFGEGSRLTVL.

The chain links TRBV7-6 to TRBJ2-7, with unresolved D. Trimming took 1 base from V and 0 from J, leaving 10 bases between them. The CDR3 loop spans 15 amino acids. CDR1 is SGHVS and CDR2 is FNYEAQ in the germline V gene. The DNA for the CDR3 is TGTGCCAGCAGCTTAGAGACACTGAGCTCCTACGAGCAGTACTTC. Protein: CASSLETLSSYEQYF.

The rearrangement joins TRBV19 to TRBJ1-1, with D unresolved. CDR1 and CDR2 (germline): LNHDA, SQIVND (reference sequence). The V gene lost 0 bases and the J gene lost 4 bases, with 12 bases spanning the gap. CDR3 length: 15 residues. CDR3: CASSIDQVMSTEAFF. In nucleotides, the CDR3 is TGTGCCAGTAGTATAGATCAGGTAATGAGCACTGAAGCTTTCTTT. Together with reference TRBV19 and TRBJ1-1, the CDR3 gives the full variable domain: DGGITQSPKYLFRKEGQNVTLSCEQNLNHDAMYWYRQDPGQGLRLIYYSQIVNDFQKGDIAEGYSVSREKKESFPLTVTSAQKNPTAFYLCASSIDQVMSTEAFFGQGTRLTVV.

This clone appeared a few times. The V gene is TRBV19, the J gene TRBJ2-3, with 7 bases that match TRBD2. Germline V gene lookup returns CDR1 LNHDA and CDR2 SQIVND (reference sequence). With 0 bases clipped from V and 6 bases from J, the junction kept 3 bases outside the gene matches. This CDR3 has 14 residues. CDR3 in amino acids: CASSIEGGLDTQYF. CDR3 coding DNA: TGTGCCAGTAGTATAGAGGGAGGGCTGGATACGCAGTATTTT.

V gene TRBV28 combines with J gene TRBJ1-2, with D perhaps TRBD1 (6 bases). The CDR3 runs to 13 residues. Germline V gene sequence: CDR1 MDHEN, CDR2 SYDVKM. V was shortened by 6 bases and J by 6 bases, with 14 bases between the two germline ends. The CDR3 sequence: CASSVGGGDGYTF. The CDR3 DNA follows: TGTGCCAGCAGCGTAGGAGGGGGGGATGGCTACACCTTC.

J is TRBJ2-5 and V is TRBV10-2, with 7 bases lining up with TRBD1. The closer fit of TRBJ2-7 to the DNA end suggests the J call may be wrong. This CDR3 is built from 13 residues. Germline CDR1 is WSHSY and CDR2 is SAAADI. The CDR3 DNA sequence: TGCGCCAGCAGTGTTCAGGGGGCCTACGAGCAGTACTTC. Its protein is CASSVQGAYEQYF.

The V call is TRBV27, the J call TRBJ2-6; 8 bases agree with TRBD1. V lost 6 bases and J lost 4; bases outside the gene matches: 11. Germline V CDR1 and CDR2: MNHEY, SMNVEV (reference sequence). The CDR3 totals 17 residues. The CDR3 loop is CASSRFPQGAGANVLTF. CDR3 in DNA: TGTGCCAGCAGCCGCTTTCCCCAGGGGGCCGGGGCCAACGTCCTGACTTTC.

The chain is built from TRBV6-1 and TRBJ2-5; D not certain. The CDR3 totals 14 residues. V lost 3 bases to trimming and J lost 2 bases, with 10 bases between them. CDR1 and CDR2 from the germline V gene are MNHNS and SASEGT. The CDR3 loop reads CASSESRVQETQYF. The CDR3 region has the DNA TGTGCCAGCAGTGAGAGTCGTGTACAAGAGACCCAGTACTTC.

CDR3 sequence (DNA): TGTGCCTGGAGCGCGACAGCTGGAAACACCATATATTTT. This gives the protein CAWSATAGNTIYF. V gene TRBV30 combines with J gene TRBJ1-3, with D maybe TRBD1 (5 bases). The germline CDR1 and CDR2 sequences are GTSNPN and SVGIG (reference sequence). The V end lost 3 bases, the J end lost 2 bases, and 8 bases lay between the germline ends. This CDR3 spans 13 amino acids.

This clone was detected once. The rearrangement joins TRBV28 to TRBJ2-1; 7 bases fit TRBD2. This CDR3 is built from 18 residues. In germline, CDR1 is MDHEN, CDR2 SYDVKM. The V and J ends lost 2 bases and 0 bases, in that order; junction bases with no gene match: 10. Here the CDR3 DNA reads TGTGCCAGCAGTTTAAGTGGTTGGCGGGAGAGCTCCTACAATGAGCAGTTCTTC. Its translation is CASSLSGWRESSYNEQFF.

The chain has TRBV19 and TRBJ2-3, with 9 positions matching TRBD2. V shed 0 bases and J 3 bases; nucleotides not matched to a gene: 7. This CDR3 spans 17 amino acids. Germline V CDR1 and CDR2: LNHDA, SQIVND (reference sequence). The CDR3 DNA reads as TGTGCCAGTAGTATAGATCTGCGGACTAGCGCGACAGATACGCAGTATTTT. This codes for CASSIDLRTSATDTQYF. Filled out from reference TRBV19 and TRBJ2-3, the complete variable domain reads DGGITQSPKYLFRKEGQNVTLSCEQNLNHDAMYWYRQDPGQGLRLIYYSQIVNDFQKGDIAEGYSVSREKKESFPLTVTSAQKNPTAFYLCASSIDLRTSATDTQYFGPGTRLTVL.

The chain carries TRBV29-1 and TRBJ2-7; D is possibly TRBD1 (5 bases). This CDR3 has 15 residues. Germline V gives CDR1 SQVTM, CDR2 ANQGSEA. The V end lost 4 bases, the J end lost 4 bases, and 20 bases lay between the germline ends. CDR3 DNA: TGCAGCGTTGTTGGAGTTCCCGGACACGAATACGAGCAGTACTTC. As protein: CSVVGVPGHEYEQYF.

The rearrangement links TRBV7-9 to TRBJ2-1; 7 nucleotides line up with TRBD2. The V gene end was trimmed by 7 bases and the J gene end by 0 bases; junction bases not matched to a gene: 6. This CDR3 region has 15 residues. Germline assignment: CDR1 SEHNR and CDR2 FQNEAQ (reference sequence). The CDR3 loop reads CASNLGGVSYNEQFF. In nucleotides, the CDR3 is TGTGCCAGCAACCTGGGAGGGGTCTCCTACAATGAGCAGTTCTTC.

This clone has just a few counts. V gene TRBV30 combines with J gene TRBJ2-7, with D uncertain. The CDR3 spans 12 residues. Germline V gene lookup returns CDR1 GTSNPN and CDR2 SVGIG (reference sequence). The germline V and J ends were trimmed by 1 base and 1 base, with 5 bases remaining between them. CDR3 nucleotide sequence: TGTGCCTGGAGTGAATCTTCCTACGAGCAGTACTTC. It is translated as CAWSESSYEQYF.

The chain employs TRBV11-2 and TRBJ2-7; the D is unclear. V was clipped by 1 base and J by 4 bases, with 11 bases between them. Germline CDR1 is SGHAT and CDR2 is FQNNGV. The CDR3 consists of 14 residues. CDR3: CASSLGLGRYEQYF. The DNA of the CDR3 is TGTGCCAGCAGCTTAGGTCTGGGCAGGTACGAGCAGTACTTC.

In this sample, this clone turned up a few times. The chain carries TRBV15 and TRBJ2-3; 8 nucleotides align to TRBD2. The CDR3 length is 17 residues. Germline V CDR1 and CDR2: LNHNV, YYDKDF (reference sequence). The junction had 9 bases not matched to a gene; V was cut back by 0 bases and J by 4 bases. CDR3: CATSREGALAGSDTQYF. CDR3 bases: TGTGCCACCAGCAGAGAAGGCGCCCTAGCGGGCTCAGATACGCAGTATTTT.

The V gene is TRBV19, the J gene TRBJ2-2; tentatively, D is TRBD2 (5 bases). Germline assignment: CDR1 LNHDA and CDR2 SQIVND (reference sequence). The CDR3 runs 14 residues. V was shortened by 4 bases and J by 0 bases, with 6 bases between the two germline ends. CDR3: CASSTGTNTGELFF. CDR3 bases: TGTGCCAGTAGTACCGGGACGAACACCGGGGAGCTGTTTTTT.

The rearrangement uses TRBV7-6 and TRBJ2-7; 7 nucleotides align to TRBD1. CDR1 and CDR2 from the germline V gene are SGHVS and FNYEAQ. V trimming: 5 bases; J trimming: 3 bases; junction bases outside the gene matches: 4. The CDR3 is made up of 13 amino acids. CDR3 nucleotides: TGTGCCAGCAGCCTCGGGACAGTCTACGAGCAGTACTTC. Amino acid sequence: CASSLGTVYEQYF.

The chain carries TRBV11-1 and TRBJ2-1; possible D gene TRBD2, 6 bases. Trimming left V 2 bases short and J 7 bases short, with 9 bases between. Germline V lookup: CDR1 SGHAT, CDR2 FQDESV (reference sequence). The CDR3 is 13 amino acids. CDR3 in amino acids: CASSLLRGNEQFF. The CDR3 nucleotides are TGTGCCAGCAGCTTACTCCGGGGGAATGAGCAGTTCTTC.

The V and J genes are TRBV5-6 and TRBJ1-5; D not resolved. CDR1 is SGHDT, CDR2 YYEEEE, per germline. V was cut by 0 bases and J by 2 bases, with 15 bases left in between. The CDR3 covers 17 residues. This CDR3 is CASSLGTPDGRNQPQHF. DNA of the CDR3: TGTGCCAGCAGCTTGGGGACTCCGGACGGGCGCAATCAGCCCCAGCATTTT.

This chain joins TRBV29-1 and TRBJ2-7, with D tentatively TRBD1 (5 bases). Germline values: CDR1 SQVTM, CDR2 ANQGSEA. CDR3 length: 12 residues. The V end lost 4 bases, the J end lost 2 bases, and 9 bases lay between the germline ends. The CDR3 nucleotides read TGCAGCGTTGTTAGGGGCCCCTACGAGCAGTACTTC. It translates to CSVVRGPYEQYF.